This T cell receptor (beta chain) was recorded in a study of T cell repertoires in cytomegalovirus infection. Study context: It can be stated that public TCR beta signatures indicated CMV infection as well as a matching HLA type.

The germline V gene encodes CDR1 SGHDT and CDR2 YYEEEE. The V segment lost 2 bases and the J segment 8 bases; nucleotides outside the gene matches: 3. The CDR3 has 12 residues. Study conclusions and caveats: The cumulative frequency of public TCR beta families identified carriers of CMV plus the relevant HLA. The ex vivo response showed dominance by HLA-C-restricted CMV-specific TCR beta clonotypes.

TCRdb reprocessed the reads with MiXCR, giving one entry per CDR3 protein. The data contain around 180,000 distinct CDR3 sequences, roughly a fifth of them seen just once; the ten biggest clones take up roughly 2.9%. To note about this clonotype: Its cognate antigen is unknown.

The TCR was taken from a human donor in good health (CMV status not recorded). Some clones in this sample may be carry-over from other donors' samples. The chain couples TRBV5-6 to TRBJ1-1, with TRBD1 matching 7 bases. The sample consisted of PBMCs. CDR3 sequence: CASSLQGLEAFF. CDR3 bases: TGTGCCAGCAGCTTACAGGGGTTGGAAGCTTTCTTT.